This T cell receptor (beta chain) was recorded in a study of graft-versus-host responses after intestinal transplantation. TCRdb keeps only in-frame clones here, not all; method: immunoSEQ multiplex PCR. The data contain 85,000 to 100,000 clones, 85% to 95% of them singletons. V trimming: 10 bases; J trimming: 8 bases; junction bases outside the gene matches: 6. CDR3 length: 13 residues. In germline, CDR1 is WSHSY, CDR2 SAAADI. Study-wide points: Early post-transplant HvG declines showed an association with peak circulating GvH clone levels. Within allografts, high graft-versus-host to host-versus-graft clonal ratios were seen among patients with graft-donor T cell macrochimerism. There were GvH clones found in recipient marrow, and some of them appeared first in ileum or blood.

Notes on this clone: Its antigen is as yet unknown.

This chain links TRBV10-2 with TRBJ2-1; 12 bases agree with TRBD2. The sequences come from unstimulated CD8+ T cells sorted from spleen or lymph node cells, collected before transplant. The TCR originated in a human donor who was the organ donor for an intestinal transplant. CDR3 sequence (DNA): TGCGCCATCGGACTAGCGGGGCGTCATGAGCAGTTCTTC. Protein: CAIGLAGRHEQFF.